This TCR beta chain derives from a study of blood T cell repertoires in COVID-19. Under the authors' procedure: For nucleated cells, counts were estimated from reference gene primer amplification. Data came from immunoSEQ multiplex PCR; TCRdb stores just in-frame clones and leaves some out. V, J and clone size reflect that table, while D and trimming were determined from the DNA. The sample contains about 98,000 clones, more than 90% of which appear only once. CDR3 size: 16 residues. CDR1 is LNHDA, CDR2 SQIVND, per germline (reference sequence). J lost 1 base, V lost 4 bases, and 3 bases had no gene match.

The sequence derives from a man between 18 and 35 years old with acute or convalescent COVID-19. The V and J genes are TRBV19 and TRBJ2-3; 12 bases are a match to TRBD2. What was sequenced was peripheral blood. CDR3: CASSTRLAGGTDTQYF. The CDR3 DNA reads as TGTGCCAGTAGTACCCGACTAGCGGGAGGCACAGATACGCAGTATTTT. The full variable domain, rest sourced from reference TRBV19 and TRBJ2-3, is DGGITQSPKYLFRKEGQNVTLSCEQNLNHDAMYWYRQDPGQGLRLIYYSQIVNDFQKGDIAEGYSVSREKKESFPLTVTSAQKNPTAFYLCASSTRLAGGTDTQYFGPGTRLTVL.